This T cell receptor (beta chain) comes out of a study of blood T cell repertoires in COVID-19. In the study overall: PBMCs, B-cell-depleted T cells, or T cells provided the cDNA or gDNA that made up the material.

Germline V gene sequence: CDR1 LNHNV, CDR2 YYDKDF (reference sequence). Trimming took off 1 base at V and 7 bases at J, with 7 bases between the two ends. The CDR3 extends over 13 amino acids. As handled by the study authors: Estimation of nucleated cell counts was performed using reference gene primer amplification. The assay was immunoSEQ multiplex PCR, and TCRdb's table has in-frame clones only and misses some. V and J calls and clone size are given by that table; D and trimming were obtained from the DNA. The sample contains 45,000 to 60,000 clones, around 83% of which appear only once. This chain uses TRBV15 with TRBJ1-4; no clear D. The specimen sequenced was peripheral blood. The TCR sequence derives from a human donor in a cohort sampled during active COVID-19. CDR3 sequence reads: CATSRAGSEKLFF. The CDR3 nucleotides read TGTGCCACCAGCAGAGCTGGGAGTGAAAAACTGTTTTTT.